This T cell receptor (beta chain) was recovered during a study of blood T cell repertoires in COVID-19. Whole-study context: Whether acute or convalescent, the COVID-19 samples came from the United States, Italy and Spain.

In the study's own analysis: Using reference gene primer amplification, nucleated cell counts were estimated. The assay was immunoSEQ multiplex PCR, and TCRdb's table has in-frame clones only and misses some. That table gives V, J and clone size, and the DNA gave D and trimming. The data show fewer than 200,000 clones, about 90% seen once. This CDR3 is built from 15 residues. Looked up from germline, CDR1 is MNHEY and CDR2 is SVGEGT. V was trimmed by 2 bases and J by 0 bases, leaving 8 bases between them. The sequence was collected from a man aged 65 to 79 with active or convalescent COVID-19. The sequencing input was peripheral blood. J is TRBJ1-5 and V is TRBV6-2 or TRBV6-3; D is uncertain. CDR3 DNA: TGTGCCAGCAGTTACCGGGAATATAGCAATCAGCCCCAGCATTTT. Translation gives CASSYREYSNQPQHF.